The 4 T cell receptor beta chains below all came from one sample that was sequenced in a study of cytomegalovirus exposure and HLA in healthy donors. TCRdb's table, derived via immunoSEQ multiplex PCR, lists solely in-frame clones and lacks some. The table includes some 130,000 clones, about 90% detected once. The sample comprised PBMCs. These receptors originate from a man aged 18 to 29 in good health and CMV-seronegative.

This chain uses TRBV4-3 with TRBJ2-7; 14 nucleotides align to TRBD2. J gave up 3 bases and V 5 bases, and 9 bases lay outside the gene matches. Germline V lookup: CDR1 LGHNA, CDR2 YSLEER. This CDR3 has 17 amino acids. The CDR3, as DNA: TGCGCCAGCAGCTACGGGACTAGCGGGAGCGGTGGCTACGAGCAGTACTTC. This encodes CASSYGTSGSGGYEQYF.

This chain uses TRBV29-1 with TRBJ1-2, with 9 positions matching TRBD1. Germline trimming cut 7 bases from V and 4 bases from J; bases unmatched to any gene: 13. The CDR3 loop spans 15 amino acids. Germline CDR1 and CDR2: SQVTM and ANQGSEA. For the CDR3, the DNA is TGCAGCGCTCGTTTCCGGGACAGGGTTCCCTATGGCTACACCTTC. Its protein is CSARFRDRVPYGYTF.

The chain links TRBV4-3 to TRBJ2-4; TRBD1 agrees at 7 bases. The germline gives CDR1 LGHNA, CDR2 YSLEER. Trimming at V came to 4 bases and at J to 8 bases, leaving 11 bases not matched to a gene. There are 15 residues in the CDR3. This CDR3 is CASSPSGTAGDIQYF. The CDR3 DNA sequence: TGCGCCAGCAGCCCATCCGGGACAGCCGGGGACATTCAGTACTTC.

V and J are TRBV12-5 and TRBJ2-2, with a weak D call TRBD2 (5 bases). V was shortened by 4 bases and J by 5 bases, with 11 bases between the two germline ends. Germline-derived CDR1 and CDR2 are LGHNT and FRNRAP. The CDR3 has 14 amino acids. Here the CDR3 reads CASGSGVNTGELFF. The CDR3 bases are TGTGCTAGTGGTTCCGGGGTTAATACCGGGGAGCTGTTTTTT. Using reference TRBV12-5 and TRBJ2-2 for the parts outside the CDR3, the full variable domain is DARVTQTPRHKVTEMGQEVTMRCQPILGHNTVFWYRQTMMQGLELLAYFRNRAPLDDSGMPKDRFSAEMPDATLATLKIQPSEPRDSAVYFCASGSGVNTGELFFGEGSRLTVL.